This entry lists 15 T cell receptor beta chains sequenced from one sample in a study of tissue T cells after allogeneic stem cell transplantation. The table came from immunoSEQ multiplex PCR; TCRdb's copy has only in-frame clones and leaves some out. Here the sample spans thousands of clones, under 50% being singletons. This sample's time point: mouse harvest day 7 after allogeneic transplant. Tail vein injection delivered 10^7 T-cell-depleted bone marrow cells and 10^6 splenic CD5+ T cells. Sequenced: gut tissue. The receptors come from a female BALB/c mouse given C57BL/6 T cells with graft-versus-host disease after an allogeneic hematopoietic cell transplant.

Concerning this clone itself: The gene names here belong to mouse. The read comes to an end 1 residue before the CDR3 does, leaving the germline J gene to fill in the end. The V call is TRBV26, the J call TRBJ2-5; maybe TRBD2 (7 bases). The CDR3 covers 14 residues. Germline V gene lookup returns CDR1 KGHPV and CDR2 FQNQEV (reference sequence). Trimming removed 2 bases at V and 6 bases at J, with 12 bases between. CDR3: CASSLGGRGDTQYF. CDR3 DNA, as far as it was read: TGTGCCAGCAGTCTGGGGGGGCGCGGGGACACCCAGTAC.

This clone was recorded only once. Gene names and germline refer to mouse. The read gets to within 1 residue of the CDR3 end, and the germline J gene fills in the rest. The chain has TRBV12-2 and TRBJ1-3; D is unresolved. The CDR3 length is 14 residues. Germline CDR1 SGHLS, CDR2 HYDKME. The V end was cut by 0 bases, the J end by 0 bases, with 5 bases between. This chain's CDR3 is CASSLTSSGNTLYF. Incomplete CDR3 DNA: TGTGCCAGCTCTCTCACGTCTTCTGGAAATACGCTCTAT.

To note about this clone: Mouse gene names and germline throughout. The CDR3 end falls 1 residue outside the read, so it is completed with the germline J gene. The rearrangement links TRBV15 to TRBJ2-5, with 8 bases lining up with TRBD1. The V gene end was trimmed by 5 bases and the J gene end by 5 bases; junction bases not matched to a gene: 0. The CDR3 extends over 12 amino acids. Germline V gene sequence: CDR1 SGHND, CDR2 FRSKSL. The sequenced part of the CDR3 DNA is TGTGCCAGCAGTGGGACAGGAGACACCCAGTAC. This codes for CASSGTGDTQY. The entire CDR3 is CASSGTGDTQYF.

About this clone: Gene and germline names: mouse. The read terminates 1 residue before the CDR3 end, so the remaining end is supplied by the germline J gene. This chain joins TRBV15 and TRBJ2-4; D is unresolved. V was pared by 6 bases and J by 3 bases, with 7 bases between. This CDR3 has 12 amino acids. Germline V gene sequence: CDR1 SGHND, CDR2 FRSKSL. The DNA read from the CDR3 is TGTGCCAGCAGCTCCCGGCAAAACACCTTGTAC. It yields the protein CASSSRQNTLY. The full CDR3 sequence reads CASSSRQNTLYF.

This clone was counted a single time. Gene names refer to mouse genes. CDR3 protein: CASSPGQGMDTQYF. The CDR3 DNA, read in part, is TGTGCCAGCAGCCCGGGACAGGGGATGGACACCCAGTAC. The chain couples TRBV3 to TRBJ2-5; 10 bases align to TRBD1. The read finishes 1 residue shy of the CDR3 end, and the germline J gene is used to complete it. V was clipped by 5 bases and J by 6 bases; unmatched bases: 5. Germline assignment: CDR1 SNHLY and CDR2 FYNGKV (reference sequence). The CDR3 sequence is 14 residues long.

Of note for this clone: The genes and germline here are from mouse. The read stops 1 residue short of the end of the CDR3; the missing end is completed from the germline J gene. V gene TRBV26 combines with J gene TRBJ2-7, with unresolved D. CDR3 length: 11 residues. Deletions cut 2 bases from V and 6 bases from J, with 5 bases between. CDR1 and CDR2 from the germline V gene are KGHPV and FQNQEV (reference sequence). The CDR3 region is CASSLDIEQYF. CDR3 bases read: TGTGCCAGCAGTCTGGACATTGAACAGTAC.

Note on this clone: Gene names are the mouse ones. Coverage ceases 1 residue before the CDR3 finishes, and the germline J gene fills in the end. The rearrangement joins TRBV15 to TRBJ2-4; 11 bases fit TRBD2. CDR1 SGHND and CDR2 FRSKSL come from the germline V gene. The CDR3 has 14 residues. The V and J ends lost 6 bases and 4 bases, in that order; junction bases with no gene match: 3. CDR3 DNA (partial): TGTGCCAGCAGGGGGGACTGGGGGAAAAACACCTTGTAC. This encodes CASRGDWGKNTLY. The complete CDR3 reads CASRGDWGKNTLYF. Full variable domain (rest looked up from reference TRBV15 and TRBJ2-4): DAGVTQTPRHEVAEKGQTIILKCEPVSGHNDLFWYRQTKIQGLELLSYFRSKSLMEDGGAFKDRFKAEMLNSSFSTLKIQPTEPKDSAVYLCASRGDWGKNTLYFGAGTRLSVL.

This clone came up a few times. Mouse names are used for the genes. The read finishes 1 residue shy of the CDR3 end, and the germline J gene is used to complete it. The rearrangement joins TRBV1 to TRBJ1-3; D gene uncertain. This CDR3 comprises 13 residues. In germline, CDR1 is NSQYPW, CDR2 LRSPGD (reference sequence). The V end lost 3 bases, the J end lost 0 bases, and 3 bases lay between the germline ends. This CDR3 reads CTCSALSGNTLYF. The CDR3 DNA, read in part, is TGCACCTGCAGTGCCCTTTCTGGAAATACGCTCTAT.

This clone was observed a few times. Gene names refer to mouse genes. The read ends 1 residue early relative to the CDR3; the germline J gene fills the gap. This chain links TRBV5 with TRBJ2-7; 10 bases align to TRBD1. After removal of 1 base from V and 3 bases from J, the junction contained 0 bases not matched to a gene. The germline CDR1 and CDR2 sequences are LGHNA and YNLKQL (reference sequence). This CDR3 is 14 amino acids long. The sequenced CDR3 bases are TGTGCCAGCAGCCAAGGGACAGGGGGCTATGAACAGTAC. This sequence encodes CASSQGTGGYEQY. The complete CDR3 sequence is CASSQGTGGYEQYF.

As to this clone: Genes and germline come from the mouse. With the read ending 1 residue before the CDR3 end, the germline J gene is used to fill in that end. The chain employs TRBV23 and TRBJ2-5; the table's D call, TRBD1, was not checked against the DNA. The V gene's germline CDR1 is KGHTA and CDR2 FQNQQP. The CDR3 runs 14 residues. The chain's CDR3 is CSSSQGQGIDTQYF. CDR3 DNA, as far as it was read: TGCTCCAGCAGTCAAGGACAGGGGATAGACACCCAGTAC.

This clone was observed a handful of times. Any gene name here is a mouse gene name. The read halts 1 residue ahead of the CDR3 end, with the missing end drawn from the germline J gene. The chain joins TRBV15 to TRBJ2-5; D not certain. The CDR3 consists of 13 residues. Per the germline V gene, CDR1 is SGHND and CDR2 is FRSKSL. V gave up 1 base and J gave up 4 bases, with 6 bases separating them. The DNA read from the CDR3 is TGTGCCAGCAGTTTAGACAGAGAAGACACCCAGTAC. This translates into CASSLDREDTQY. The full CDR3 protein is CASSLDREDTQYF.

This clone has more than one count but fewer than ten. These gene names are mouse names. CDR3 amino acids: CASSDGGGLYEQYF. CDR3 bases read: TGTGCCAGCAGTGATGGTGGGGGGTTGTATGAACAGTAC. This sequence joins TRBV13-1 and TRBJ2-7; the match to TRBD2 covers 7 bases. The CDR3 end falls 1 residue outside the read, so it is completed with the germline J gene. The germline V gene encodes CDR1 NSHNY and CDR2 SYGAGN. This CDR3 has 14 amino acids. V dropped 0 bases and J dropped 4; count of bases not matched to a gene: 4.

Turning to this clone: Gene and germline names: mouse. The CDR3 extends 1 residue past the end of the read, so its final part is completed from the germline J gene. V and J are TRBV3 and TRBJ2-7; D unresolved. V lost 6 bases and J lost 4, with 13 bases in between. Germline lookup yields CDR1 SNHLY and CDR2 FYNGKV (reference sequence). The CDR3 length is 13 residues. The covered CDR3 bases are TGTGCCAGCAGTGATGCACCGGGGTATGAACAGTAC. Translated: CASSDAPGYEQY. The whole CDR3 is CASSDAPGYEQYF.

Points on this clone: Gene names and germline match the mouse. The sequenced fragment ends 1 residue before the CDR3 boundary, so the rest is inferred from the germline J gene. The chain has TRBV13-2 and TRBJ2-7, with 11 bases that match TRBD1. The V gene's germline CDR1 is NNHNN and CDR2 SYGAGS (reference sequence). Losses at the gene ends were 3 bases for V and 7 bases for J; bases not matched to a gene: 6. There are 14 residues in the CDR3. CDR3 bases read: TGTGCCAGCGGTGGACCGGGACAGGGGGGGGAACAGTAC. Its translation: CASGGPGQGGEQY. The CDR3 reads in full as CASGGPGQGGEQYF.

Points on this clone: Gene names refer to mouse genes. The read terminates 1 residue ahead of where the CDR3 ends, so the germline J gene completes it. The V call is TRBV26, the J call TRBJ1-1, with D uncertain. Trimming cost V 0 bases and J 1 base, with 3 bases left between them. Germline CDR1 reads KGHPV; CDR2 reads FQNQEV (reference sequence). This CDR3 comprises 13 residues. CDR3 in amino acids: CASSLSLNTEVFF. CDR3 DNA, as far as it was read: TGTGCCAGCAGTCTGTCGTTGAACACAGAAGTCTTC.